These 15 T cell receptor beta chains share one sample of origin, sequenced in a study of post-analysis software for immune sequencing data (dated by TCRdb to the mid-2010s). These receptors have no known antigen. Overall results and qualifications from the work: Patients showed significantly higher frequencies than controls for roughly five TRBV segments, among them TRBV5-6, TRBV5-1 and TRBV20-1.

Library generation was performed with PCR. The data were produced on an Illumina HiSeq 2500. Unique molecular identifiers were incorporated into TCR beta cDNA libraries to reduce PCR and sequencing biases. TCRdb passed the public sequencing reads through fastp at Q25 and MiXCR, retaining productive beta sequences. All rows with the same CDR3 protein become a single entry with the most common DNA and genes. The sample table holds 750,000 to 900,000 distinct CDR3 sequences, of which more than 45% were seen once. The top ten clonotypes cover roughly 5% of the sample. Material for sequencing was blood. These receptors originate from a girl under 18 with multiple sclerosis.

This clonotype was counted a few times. The CDR3 loop is CASSHSRDEAFF. The CDR3 coding sequence is TGTGCCAGCAGCCATTCCAGGGATGAAGCTTTCTTT. V gene TRBV7-9 combines with J gene TRBJ1-1; tentative D call: TRBD1 (5 bases). V dropped 5 bases and J dropped 7 bases, with 11 bases sitting between them. Looked up from germline, CDR1 is SEHNR and CDR2 is FQNEAQ (reference sequence). The CDR3 loop spans 12 amino acids.

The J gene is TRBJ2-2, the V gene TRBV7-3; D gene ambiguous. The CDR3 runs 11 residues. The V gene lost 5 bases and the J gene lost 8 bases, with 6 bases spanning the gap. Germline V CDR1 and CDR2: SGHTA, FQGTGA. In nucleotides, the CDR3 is TGTGCCAGCAGCCTCGATGGGGAGCTGTTTTTT. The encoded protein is CASSLDGELFF. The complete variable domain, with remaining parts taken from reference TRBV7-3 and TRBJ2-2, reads GAGVSQTPSNKVTEKGKYVELRCDPISGHTALYWYRQSLGQGPEFLIYFQGTGAADDSGLPNDRFFAVRPEGSVSTLKIQRTERGDSAVYLCASSLDGELFFGEGSRLTVL.

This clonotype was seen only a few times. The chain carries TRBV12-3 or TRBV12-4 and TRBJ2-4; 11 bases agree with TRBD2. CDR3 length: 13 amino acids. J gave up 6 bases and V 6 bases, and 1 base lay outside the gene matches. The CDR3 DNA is TGTGCCAGCAGCACTAGCGGGAGAAACATTCAGTACTTC. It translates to CASSTSGRNIQYF.

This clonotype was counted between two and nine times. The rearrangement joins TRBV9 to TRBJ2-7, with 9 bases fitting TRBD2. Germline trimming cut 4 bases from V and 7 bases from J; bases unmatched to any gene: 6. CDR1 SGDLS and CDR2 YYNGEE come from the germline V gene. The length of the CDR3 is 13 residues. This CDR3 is CASSPRTSEEQYF. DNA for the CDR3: TGTGCCAGCAGCCCCCGGACTAGCGAGGAGCAGTACTTC.

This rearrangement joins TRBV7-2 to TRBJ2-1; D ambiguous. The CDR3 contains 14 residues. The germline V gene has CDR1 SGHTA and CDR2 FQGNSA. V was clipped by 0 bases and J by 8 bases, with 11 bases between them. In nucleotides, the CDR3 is TGTGCCAGCAGCTTAGCTAGCCGTGGCCATGAGCAGTTCTTC. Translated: CASSLASRGHEQFF.

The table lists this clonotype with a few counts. The CDR3 DNA reads as TGTGCCAGCAGCCCACCGAACCACAAAGGGTGCACTGAAGCTTTCTTT. This translates into CASSPPNHKGCTEAFF. The chain has TRBV7-3 and TRBJ1-1; no clear D gene. The germline V and J ends were trimmed by 5 bases and 4 bases, with 20 bases remaining between them. This CDR3 contains 16 residues. Germline-derived CDR1 and CDR2 are SGHTA and FQGTGA.

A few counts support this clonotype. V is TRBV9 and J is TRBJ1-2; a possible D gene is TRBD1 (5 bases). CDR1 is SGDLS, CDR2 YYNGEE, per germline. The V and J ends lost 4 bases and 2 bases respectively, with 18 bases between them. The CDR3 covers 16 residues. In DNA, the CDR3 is TGTGCCAGCAGCCCCCAGGGCCAGGGCGCAAACTATGGCTACACCTTC. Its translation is CASSPQGQGANYGYTF.

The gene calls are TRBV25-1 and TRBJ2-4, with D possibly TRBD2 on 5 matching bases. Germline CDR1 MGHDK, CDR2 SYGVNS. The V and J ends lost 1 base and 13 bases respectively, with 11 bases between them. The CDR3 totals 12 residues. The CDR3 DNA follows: TGTGCCAGCAGTGAATTGACTGGGGAGCAGTACTTC. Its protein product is CASSELTGEQYF.

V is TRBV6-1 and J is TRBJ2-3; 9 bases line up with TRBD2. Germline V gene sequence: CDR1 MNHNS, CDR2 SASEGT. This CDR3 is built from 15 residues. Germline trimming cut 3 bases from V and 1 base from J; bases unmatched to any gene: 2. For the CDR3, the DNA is TGTGCCAGCAGTGACCGACTAGCGGGCACAGATACGCAGTATTTT. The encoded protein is CASSDRLAGTDTQYF.

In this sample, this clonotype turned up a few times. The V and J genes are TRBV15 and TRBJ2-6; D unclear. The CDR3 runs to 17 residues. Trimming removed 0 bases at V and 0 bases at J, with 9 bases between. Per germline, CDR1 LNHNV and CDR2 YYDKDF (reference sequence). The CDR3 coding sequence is TGTGCCACCAGCAGAGAGGAGCCCAGCTCTGGGGCCAACGTCCTGACTTTC. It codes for CATSREEPSSGANVLTF.

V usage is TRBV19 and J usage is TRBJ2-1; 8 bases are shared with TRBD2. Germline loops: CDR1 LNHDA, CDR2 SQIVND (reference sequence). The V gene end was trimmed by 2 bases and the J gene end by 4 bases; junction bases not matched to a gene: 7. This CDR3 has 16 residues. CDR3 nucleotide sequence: TGTGCCAGTAGTATACGGGGGGGCGATCCATACAATGAGCAGTTCTTC. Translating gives CASSIRGGDPYNEQFF.

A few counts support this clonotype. CDR3 protein: CSVHLGGDTQYF. The CDR3 DNA reads as TGCAGCGTCCACTTAGGCGGGGATACGCAGTATTTT. The chain joins TRBV29-1 to TRBJ2-3; tentatively, D is TRBD2 (5 bases). V was pared by 6 bases and J by 6 bases, with 13 bases between. The CDR3 contains 12 residues. Germline V gene sequence: CDR1 SQVTM, CDR2 ANQGSEA.

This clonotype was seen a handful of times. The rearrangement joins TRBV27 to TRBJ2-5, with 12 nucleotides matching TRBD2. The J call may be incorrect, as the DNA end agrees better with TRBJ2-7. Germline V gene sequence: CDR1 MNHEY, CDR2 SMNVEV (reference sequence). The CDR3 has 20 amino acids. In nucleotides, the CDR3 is TGTGCCAGCAGTCGAATGACTAGCGGGAGTGAGTTGACCTTGACGATCGAGCAGTACTTC. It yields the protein CASSRMTSGSELTLTIEQYF.

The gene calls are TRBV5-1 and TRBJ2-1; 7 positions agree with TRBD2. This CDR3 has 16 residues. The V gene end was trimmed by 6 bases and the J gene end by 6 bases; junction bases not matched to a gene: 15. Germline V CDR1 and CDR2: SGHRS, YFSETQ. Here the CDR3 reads CASIKEASGYLNEQFF. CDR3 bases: TGCGCCAGCATCAAGGAAGCTAGCGGTTACCTCAATGAGCAGTTCTTC.

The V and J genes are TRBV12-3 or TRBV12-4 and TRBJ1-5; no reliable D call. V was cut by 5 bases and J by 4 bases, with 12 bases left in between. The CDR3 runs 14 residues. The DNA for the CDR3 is TGTGCCAGCAGTCCCCAAGGGCAGAATCAGCCCCAGCATTTT. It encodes CASSPQGQNQPQHF.